The 14 T cell receptor beta chains below were found in one sample sequenced in a study of beta chain features in type 1 diabetes. Sequenced material consisted of expressed TCRB transcripts (all of the isolated RNA was reverse transcribed). Data came from immunoSEQ multiplex PCR; TCRdb stores just in-frame clones and leaves some out. The table shows roughly 240,000 clones, with around 68% occurring only once. Input material: naive CD4+ T cells from blood. These TCRs come from a man between 25 and 39 years old in good health.

The chain has TRBV7-9 and TRBJ2-5; maybe TRBD2 (6 bases). This CDR3 comprises 13 residues. In germline, CDR1 is SEHNR, CDR2 FQNEAQ (reference sequence). V gave up 5 bases and J gave up 2 bases, with 9 bases separating them. The CDR3 bases are TGTGCCAGCAGCCGGGACTTTCAAGAGACCCAGTACTTC. Its protein is CASSRDFQETQYF.

This chain joins TRBV29-1 and TRBJ1-5; D call uncertain. V was pared by 4 bases and J by 0 bases, with 1 base between. Germline CDR1 and CDR2: SQVTM and ANQGSEA. The CDR3 is 11 amino acids. CDR3 region: CSVGSNQPQHF. CDR3 DNA sequence: TGCAGCGTTGGTAGCAATCAGCCCCAGCATTTT.

This clone showed up just a few times. The chain couples TRBV5-1 to TRBJ2-1; D remains ambiguous. There are 15 residues in the CDR3. CDR1 is SGHRS, CDR2 YFSETQ, per germline. Trimming stripped 0 bases from V and 4 bases from J, with 11 bases between. CDR3 sequence: CASSLAGSPYNEQFF. In DNA form, the CDR3 reads TGCGCCAGCAGCTTGGCTGGGTCCCCTTACAATGAGCAGTTCTTC.

The V and J genes are TRBV6-5 and TRBJ1-1, with D uncertain. In germline, CDR1 is MNHEY, CDR2 SVGAGI. V gave up 6 bases and J gave up 5 bases, with 16 bases separating them. The CDR3 is 14 amino acids. Written as DNA, the CDR3 is TGTGCCAGCAGCCCTCGTGACCGGTGGACTGAAGCTTTCTTT. Residues: CASSPRDRWTEAFF.

The chain employs TRBV7-9 and TRBJ2-5; the match to TRBD2 covers 7 bases. The V gene's germline CDR1 is SEHNR and CDR2 FQNEAQ (reference sequence). The CDR3 has 14 residues. The J segment lost 5 bases and the V segment lost 3 bases, leaving 6 bases of the junction unmatched. The CDR3 DNA reads TGTGCCAGCAGCTTCCCACTAGCGTTGGAGACCCAGTACTTC. Its protein is CASSFPLALETQYF.

The chain has TRBV7-2 and TRBJ2-5, with D possibly TRBD2 on 6 matching bases. In germline, CDR1 is SGHTA, CDR2 FQGNSA. The CDR3 contains 13 residues. The germline V and J ends were trimmed by 4 bases and 4 bases, with 10 bases remaining between them. CDR3 coding DNA: TGTGCCAGCAGCTCGAAAGCGGGAGAGACCCAGTACTTC. Translated, it gives CASSSKAGETQYF.

V and J are TRBV29-1 and TRBJ2-7, with TRBD1 identical over 10 bases. The germline V gene encodes CDR1 SQVTM and CDR2 ANQGSEA. Unmatched junction bases numbered 9, after V lost 7 bases and J lost 3 bases. The CDR3 has 14 amino acids. Written as DNA, the CDR3 is TGCAGCGCCATGTTACGGACAGGGGGCTACGAGCAGTACTTC. This translates into CSAMLRTGGYEQYF.

J is TRBJ2-2 and V is TRBV29-1; 11 positions match TRBD2. From germline, CDR1 is SQVTM and CDR2 ANQGSEA. The CDR3 extends over 16 amino acids. V shed 8 bases, J shed 1 base, and the junction held 9 bases outside the gene matches. CDR3 loop: CSSPGLADLNTGELFF. CDR3 coding DNA: TGCAGCTCCCCGGGACTAGCGGACCTGAACACCGGGGAGCTGTTTTTT.

Concerning this clone: The sample contains more than one DNA sequence encoding this CDR3. The chain carries TRBV29-1 and TRBJ2-2; D is uncertain. CDR3 length equals 12 residues. In germline, CDR1 is SQVTM, CDR2 ANQGSEA. Trimming took 3 bases from V and 2 from J, leaving 4 bases between them. In DNA, the CDR3 is TGCAGCGTTGAGGGAAACACCGGGGAGCTGTTTTTT. Translated, it gives CSVEGNTGELFF.

The CDR3 bases are TGTGCCAGCAGCCCGACCGGGGCAGGGACCGCCTACGAGCAGTACTTC. Protein product: CASSPTGAGTAYEQYF. The chain carries TRBV7-9 and TRBJ2-7; D may match TRBD1 or TRBD2 (5 bases each). Trimming left V 5 bases short and J 2 bases short, with 19 bases between. Per germline, CDR1 SEHNR and CDR2 FQNEAQ (reference sequence). The CDR3 has 16 residues.

This clone was observed once. V and J are TRBV9 and TRBJ2-1; TRBD2 aligns across 7 bases. The CDR3 is 14 residues long. Trimming removed 0 bases from V and 7 bases from J; junction bases left unmatched: 4. Germline V lookup: CDR1 SGDLS, CDR2 YYNGEE. CDR3 DNA: TGTGCCAGCAGCGTAGCGCGGGAGTGGAATGAGCAGTTCTTC. This encodes CASSVAREWNEQFF.

CDR3 in amino acids: CASSLGQAGTDEQYF. In nucleotides, the CDR3 is TGCGCCAGCAGCCTCGGACAGGCCGGTACGGACGAGCAGTACTTC. The chain couples TRBV5-1 to TRBJ2-7; 7 bases line up with TRBD1. Germline V gene data show CDR1 as SGHRS and CDR2 as YFSETQ. Germline trimming cut 4 bases from V and 5 bases from J; bases unmatched to any gene: 12. The CDR3 length is 15 residues. Full variable domain (missing parts from reference TRBV5-1 and TRBJ2-7): KAGVTQTPRYLIKTRGQQVTLSCSPISGHRSVSWYQQTPGQGLQFLFEYFSETQRNKGNFPGRFSGRQFSNSRSEMNVSTLELGDSALYLCASSLGQAGTDEQYFGPGTRLTVT.

The rearrangement uses TRBV6-6 and TRBJ1-6, with 9 bases identical to TRBD1. The junction had 3 bases not matched to a gene; V was cut back by 5 bases and J by 4 bases. Germline loops: CDR1 MNHNY, CDR2 SVGAGI (reference sequence). This CDR3 region has 15 residues. This CDR3 is CASSGGQGYNSPLHF. The CDR3 DNA reads TGTGCCAGCAGTGGCGGACAGGGGTATAATTCACCCCTCCACTTT.

The chain has TRBV7-2 and TRBJ1-3, with 8 bases matching TRBD1. The CDR3 totals 15 residues. Germline V gene data show CDR1 as SGHTA and CDR2 as FQGNSA. With V trimmed by 4 bases and J by 4 bases, 6 bases remained unmatched. This CDR3 reads CASSYQGASGNTIYF. The CDR3 nucleotides read TGTGCCAGCAGCTACCAGGGGGCTTCAGGAAACACCATATATTTT.